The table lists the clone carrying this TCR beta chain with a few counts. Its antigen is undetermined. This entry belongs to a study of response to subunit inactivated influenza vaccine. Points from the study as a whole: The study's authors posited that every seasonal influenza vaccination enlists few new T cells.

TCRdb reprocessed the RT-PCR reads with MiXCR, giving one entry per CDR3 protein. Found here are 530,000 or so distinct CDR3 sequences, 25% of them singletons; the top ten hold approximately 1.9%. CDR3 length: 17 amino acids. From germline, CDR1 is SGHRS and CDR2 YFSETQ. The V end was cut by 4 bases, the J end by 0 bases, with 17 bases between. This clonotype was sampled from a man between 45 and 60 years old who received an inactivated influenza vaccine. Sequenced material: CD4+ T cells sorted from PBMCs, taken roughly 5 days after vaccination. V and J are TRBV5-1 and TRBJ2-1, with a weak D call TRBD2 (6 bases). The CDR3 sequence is CASSPSSGLGSYNEQFF. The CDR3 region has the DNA TGCGCCAGCAGCCCGAGCTCGGGACTCGGCTCCTACAATGAGCAGTTCTTC.